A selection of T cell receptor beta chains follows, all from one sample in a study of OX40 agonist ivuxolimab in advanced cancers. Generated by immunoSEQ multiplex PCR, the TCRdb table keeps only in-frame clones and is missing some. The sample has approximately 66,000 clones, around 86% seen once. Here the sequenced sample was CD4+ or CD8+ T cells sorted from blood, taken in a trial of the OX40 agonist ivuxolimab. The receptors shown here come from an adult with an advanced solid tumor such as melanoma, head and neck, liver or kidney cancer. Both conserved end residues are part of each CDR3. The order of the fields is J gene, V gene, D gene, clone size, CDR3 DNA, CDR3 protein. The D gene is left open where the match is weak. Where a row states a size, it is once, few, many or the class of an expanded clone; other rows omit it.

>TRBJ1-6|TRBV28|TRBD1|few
TGTGCCAGCAGTTTACCCCGGACAGGGCAAACCGAACCGAACTCACCCCTCCACTTT
CASSLPRTGQTEPNSPLHF
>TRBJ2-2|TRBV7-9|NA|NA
TGTGCCAGCAGCTTAGGGAGGAACGCGAACACCGGGGAGCTGTTTTTT
CASSLGRNANTGELFF
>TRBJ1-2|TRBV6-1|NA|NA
TGTGCCAGCAGCCTCGGGGGAGCTAACTATGGCTACACCTTC
CASSLGGANYGYTF
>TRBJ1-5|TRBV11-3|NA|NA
TGTGCCGAACAGCCCCAGCATTTT
CAEQPQHF
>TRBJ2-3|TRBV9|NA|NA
TGTGCCAGCAGCTCGGGGCCCGGGGCGCAGTATTTT
CASSSGPGAQYF
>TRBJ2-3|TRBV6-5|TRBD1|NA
TGTGCCAGCAGACTCCGGGACAGGGTTACAGATACGCAGTATTTT
CASRLRDRVTDTQYF
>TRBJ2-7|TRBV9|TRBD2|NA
TGTGCCAGCAGCCCATCCCGGGACTATGCGTTCGAGCAGTACTTC
CASSPSRDYAFEQYF
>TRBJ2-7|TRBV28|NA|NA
TGTGCCAGCACAACCGGGACCTACGAGCAGTACTTC
CASTTGTYEQYF
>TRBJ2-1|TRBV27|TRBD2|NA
TGTGCCAGCAGTTTAAGGACTAGCGGGATTTACCGCTACAATGAGCAGTTCTTC
CASSLRTSGIYRYNEQFF
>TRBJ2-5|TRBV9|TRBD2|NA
TGTGCCAGCAGCGTAGCTCCGGCGACTAGCGGGGGGGGCGACCAGTACTTC
CASSVAPATSGGGDQYF
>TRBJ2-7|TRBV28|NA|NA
TGTGCCAGCAGTTTATCGACGGGGGTCGCCCCCTACGAGCAGTACTTC
CASSLSTGVAPYEQYF
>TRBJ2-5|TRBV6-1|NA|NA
TGTGCCAGCAGTGTTATGTACCAAGAGACCCAGTACTTC
CASSVMYQETQYF
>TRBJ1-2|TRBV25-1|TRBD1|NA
TGTGCCAGCAGTGAATATGGTACCAGGGGGCTGGGCTATGGCTACACCTTC
CASSEYGTRGLGYGYTF
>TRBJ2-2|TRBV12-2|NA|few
TGTGCAAGTCGCTTAGCGTCCAGGGCGAACACCGGGGAGCTGTTTTTT
CASRLASRANTGELFF
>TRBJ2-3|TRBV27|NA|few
TGTGCCAGCTCCACACCCTTTGCAGATACGCAGTATTTT
CASSTPFADTQYF
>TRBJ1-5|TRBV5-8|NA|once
TGTGCCAGCAGCCCCGACGGAAATAGCAATCAGCCCCAGCATTTT
CASSPDGNSNQPQHF
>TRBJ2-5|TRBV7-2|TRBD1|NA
TGTGCCAGCAGCTTACAGGCAGGGGGCCTAGAGACCCAGTACTTC
CASSLQAGGLETQYF
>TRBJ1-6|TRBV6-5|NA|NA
TGTGCCAGCAGCCGAGTGAGACATAATTCACCCCTCCACTTT
CASSRVRHNSPLHF
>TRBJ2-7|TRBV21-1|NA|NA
TGTGCCAGCAGCTCCCCCGCCAGGGAATTGGAGTACGAGCAGTACTTC
CASSSPARELEYEQYF
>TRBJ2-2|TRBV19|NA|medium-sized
TGTGCCAGTTCCGACGTCAACACCGGGGAGCTGTTTTTT
CASSDVNTGELFF
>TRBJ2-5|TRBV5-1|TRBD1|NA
TGCGCCAGCAGCTTGTCCGGACAGGGGGCCGGAGAGACCCAGTACTTC
CASSLSGQGAGETQYF
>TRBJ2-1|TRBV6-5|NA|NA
TGTGCCAGCAGTTACTCAAACATCTACAATGAGCAGTTCTTC
CASSYSNIYNEQFF
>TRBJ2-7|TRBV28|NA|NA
TGTGCCAGCAGTTTAGAGATCCCCGGGGGCTCCTACGAGCAGTACTTC
CASSLEIPGGSYEQYF
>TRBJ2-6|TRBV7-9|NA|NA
TGTGCCAGCAGCTTAGCAGAAGCTGGGGCCAACGTCCTGACTTTC
CASSLAEAGANVLTF
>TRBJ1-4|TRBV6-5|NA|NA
TGTGCCAGCAGTTTCGCACTTTTTGCAACTAATGAAAAACTGTTTTTT
CASSFALFATNEKLFF
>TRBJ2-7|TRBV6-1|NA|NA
TGTGCCAGCAGTGCTGGTATCCAGGCCTACGAGCAGTACTTC
CASSAGIQAYEQYF
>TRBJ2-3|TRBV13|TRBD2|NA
TGTGCCAGCAGCAAACGTAGCGGGGGGAACACAGATACGCAGTATTTT
CASSKRSGGNTDTQYF
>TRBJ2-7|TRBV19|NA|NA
TGTGCCAGTAGTCTAGCGAGGAGTTACGAGCAGTACTTC
CASSLARSYEQYF
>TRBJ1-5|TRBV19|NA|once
TGTGCCAGTAGTACGGCAGACCGCCGGCAGCCCCAGCATTTT
CASSTADRRQPQHF
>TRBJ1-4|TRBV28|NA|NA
TGTGCCAGCAGTTTCGTGGGGGGAACGTTGTTTTTT
CASSFVGGTLFF
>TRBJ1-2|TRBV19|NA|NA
TGTGCCAGTAGTATATCGGACTATGGCTACACCTTC
CASSISDYGYTF
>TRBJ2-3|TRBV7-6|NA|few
TGTGCCAGCAGCTCCGAATTAGGGGGGATGGCAGGGGCTATAGATACGCAGTATTTT
CASSSELGGMAGAIDTQYF
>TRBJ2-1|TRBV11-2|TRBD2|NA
TGTGCCAGCAGCTTAGATGCCGGGGGGGGTTACAATGAGCAGTTCTTC
CASSLDAGGGYNEQFF
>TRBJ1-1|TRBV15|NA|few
TGTGCCACCAGCAGCGCTGGGGACACTGAAGCTTTCTTT
CATSSAGDTEAFF
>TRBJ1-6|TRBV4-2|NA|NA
TGTGCCAGCAGCCAAAAGACAGATTCCTATAATTCACCCCTCCACTTT
CASSQKTDSYNSPLHF
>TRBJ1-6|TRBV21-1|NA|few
TGTGCCAGCACCGGACAGGGGAGCCCCGTCAATTCACCCCTCCACTTT
CASTGQGSPVNSPLHF
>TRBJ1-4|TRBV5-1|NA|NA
TGCGCCAGCAGCCCAGGGGTCCTTTCAACTAATGAAAAACTGTTTTTT
CASSPGVLSTNEKLFF
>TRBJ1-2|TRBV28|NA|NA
TGTGCCAGCAGTCGGACCCATAATGGCTACACCTTC
CASSRTHNGYTF
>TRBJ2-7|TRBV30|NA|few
TGTGCCTGGAGTGTAGGAGGGACGGATAGATCCGAGCAGTACTTC
CAWSVGGTDRSEQYF
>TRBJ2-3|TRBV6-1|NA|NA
TGTGCCAGCAGTGAAGTGAGTTTCGCAGATACGCAGTATTTT
CASSEVSFADTQYF
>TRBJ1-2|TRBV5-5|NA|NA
TGTGCCAGCATCGGAGGTAACTATGGCTACACCTTC
CASIGGNYGYTF
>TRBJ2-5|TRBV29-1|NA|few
TGCACCTGGGGGGAGCAAGAGACCCAGTACTTC
CTWGEQETQYF
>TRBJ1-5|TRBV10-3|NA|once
TGTGCCATCAGTGCCTCAAATCAGCCCCAGCATTTT
CAISASNQPQHF
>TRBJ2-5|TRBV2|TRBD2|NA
TGTGCCAGCAACCCGATGGGCGGGGGAGGAGAGACCCAGTACTTC
CASNPMGGGGETQYF
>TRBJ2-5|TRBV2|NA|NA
TGTGCCAGCAGTACCGGCTCAGGGACCCAGGCGACCCAGTACTTC
CASSTGSGTQATQYF